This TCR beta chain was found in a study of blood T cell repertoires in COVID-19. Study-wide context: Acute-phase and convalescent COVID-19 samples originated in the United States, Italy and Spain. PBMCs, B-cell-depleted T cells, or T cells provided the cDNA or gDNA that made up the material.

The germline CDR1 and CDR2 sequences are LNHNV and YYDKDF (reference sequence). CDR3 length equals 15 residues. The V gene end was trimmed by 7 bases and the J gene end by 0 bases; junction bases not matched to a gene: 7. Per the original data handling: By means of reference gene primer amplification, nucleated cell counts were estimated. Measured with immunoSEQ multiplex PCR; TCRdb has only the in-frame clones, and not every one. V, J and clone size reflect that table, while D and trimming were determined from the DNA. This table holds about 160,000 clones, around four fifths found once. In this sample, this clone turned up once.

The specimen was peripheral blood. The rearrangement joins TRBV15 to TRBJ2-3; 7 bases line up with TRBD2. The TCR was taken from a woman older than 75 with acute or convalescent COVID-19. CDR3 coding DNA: TGTGCCACCAACCGAGAAGCGGGGAGCACAGATACGCAGTATTTT. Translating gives CATNREAGSTDTQYF. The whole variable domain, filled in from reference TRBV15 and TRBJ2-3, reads DAMVIQNPRYQVTQFGKPVTLSCSQTLNHNVMYWYQQKSSQAPKLLFHYYDKDFNNEADTPDNFQSRRPNTSFCFLDIRSPGLGDTAMYLCATNREAGSTDTQYFGPGTRLTVL.